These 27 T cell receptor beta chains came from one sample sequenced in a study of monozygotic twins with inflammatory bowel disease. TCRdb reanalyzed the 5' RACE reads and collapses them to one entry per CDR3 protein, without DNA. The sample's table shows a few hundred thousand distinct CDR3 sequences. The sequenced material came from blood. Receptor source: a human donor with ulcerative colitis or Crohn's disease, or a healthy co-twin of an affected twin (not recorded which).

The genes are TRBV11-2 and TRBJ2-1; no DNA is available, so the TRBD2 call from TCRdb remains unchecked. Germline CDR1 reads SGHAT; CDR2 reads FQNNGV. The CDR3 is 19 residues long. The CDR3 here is CASSLGRASGRAGYNEQFF. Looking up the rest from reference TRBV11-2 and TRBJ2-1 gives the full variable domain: EAGVAQSPRYKIIEKRQSVAFWCNPISGHATLYWYQQILGQGPKLLIQFQNNGVVDDSQLPKDRFSAERLKGVDSTLKIQPAKLEDSAVYLCASSLGRASGRAGYNEQFFGPGTRLTVL.

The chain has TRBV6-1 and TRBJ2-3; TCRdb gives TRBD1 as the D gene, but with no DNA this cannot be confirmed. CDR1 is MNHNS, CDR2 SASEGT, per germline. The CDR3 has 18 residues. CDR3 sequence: CASSRPRAGQVTGDTQYF.

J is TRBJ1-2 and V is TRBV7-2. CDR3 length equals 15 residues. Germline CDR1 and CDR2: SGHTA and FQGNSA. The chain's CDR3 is CASSVTGPSNYGYTF.

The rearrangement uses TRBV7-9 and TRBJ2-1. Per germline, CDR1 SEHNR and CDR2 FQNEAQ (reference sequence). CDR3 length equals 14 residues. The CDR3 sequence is CASNLPARVNEQFF.

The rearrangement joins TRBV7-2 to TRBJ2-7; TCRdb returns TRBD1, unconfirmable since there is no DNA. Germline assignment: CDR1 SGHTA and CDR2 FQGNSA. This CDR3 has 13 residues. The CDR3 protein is CASSTPGSKEQYF.

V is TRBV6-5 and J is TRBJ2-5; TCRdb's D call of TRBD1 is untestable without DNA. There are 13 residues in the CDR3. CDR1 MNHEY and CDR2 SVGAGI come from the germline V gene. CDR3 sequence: CAVGRGAQETQYF.

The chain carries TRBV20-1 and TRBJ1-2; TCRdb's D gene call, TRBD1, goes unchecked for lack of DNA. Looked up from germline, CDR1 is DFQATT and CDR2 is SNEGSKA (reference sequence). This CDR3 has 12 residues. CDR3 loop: CSAPGGGGGYTF.

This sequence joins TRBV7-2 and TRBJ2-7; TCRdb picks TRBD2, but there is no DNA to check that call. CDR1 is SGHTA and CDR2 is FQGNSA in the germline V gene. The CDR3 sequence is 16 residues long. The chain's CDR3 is CASSLASGVDSYEQYF.

CDR3 sequence reads: CATSRAQGAHYEKLFF. The chain carries TRBV15 and TRBJ1-4; there is no DNA to check the TCRdb D call of TRBD1. CDR1 is LNHNV, CDR2 YYDKDF, per germline (reference sequence). The CDR3 has 16 residues.

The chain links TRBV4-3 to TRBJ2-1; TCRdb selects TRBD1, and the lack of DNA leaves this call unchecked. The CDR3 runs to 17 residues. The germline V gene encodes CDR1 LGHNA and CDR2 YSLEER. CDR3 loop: CASSLGQGGSSYNEQFF.

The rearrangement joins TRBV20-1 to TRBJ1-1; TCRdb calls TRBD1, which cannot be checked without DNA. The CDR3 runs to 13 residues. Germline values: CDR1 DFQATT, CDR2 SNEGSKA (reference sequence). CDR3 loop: CSAPGGAGTEAFF.

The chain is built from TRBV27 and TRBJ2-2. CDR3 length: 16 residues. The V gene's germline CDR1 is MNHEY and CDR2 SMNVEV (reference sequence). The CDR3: CASSFWQKGITGELFF.

The CDR3 reads CASSLVAVAYGYTF. The V call is TRBV7-9, the J call TRBJ1-2. Germline CDR1 reads SEHNR; CDR2 reads FQNEAQ (reference sequence). This CDR3 has 14 amino acids.

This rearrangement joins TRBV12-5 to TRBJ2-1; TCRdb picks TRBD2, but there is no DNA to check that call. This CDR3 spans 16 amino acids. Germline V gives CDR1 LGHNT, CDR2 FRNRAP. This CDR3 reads CASGTLGGGGAYEQFF.

The CDR3 here is CATQDSSTTGELFF. The chain has TRBV24-1 and TRBJ2-2; TCRdb's D call, TRBD1, is unchecked because there is no DNA. Germline CDR1 reads KGHDR; CDR2 reads SFDVKD. The CDR3 spans 14 residues.

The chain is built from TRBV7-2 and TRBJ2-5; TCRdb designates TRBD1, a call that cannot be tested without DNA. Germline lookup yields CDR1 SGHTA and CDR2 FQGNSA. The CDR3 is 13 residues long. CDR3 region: CASSPRGGETQYF.

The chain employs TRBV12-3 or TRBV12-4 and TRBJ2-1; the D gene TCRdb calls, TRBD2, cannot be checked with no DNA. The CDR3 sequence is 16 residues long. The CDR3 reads CASSLLAGNTYNEQFF.

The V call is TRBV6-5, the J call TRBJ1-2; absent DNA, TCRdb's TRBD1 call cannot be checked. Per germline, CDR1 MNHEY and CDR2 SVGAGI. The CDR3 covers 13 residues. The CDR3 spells CASSYSRTGGYTF.

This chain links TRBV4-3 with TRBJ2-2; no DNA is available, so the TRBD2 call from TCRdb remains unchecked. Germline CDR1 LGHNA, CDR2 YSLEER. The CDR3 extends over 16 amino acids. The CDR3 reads CASSHAGTSGTGELFF.

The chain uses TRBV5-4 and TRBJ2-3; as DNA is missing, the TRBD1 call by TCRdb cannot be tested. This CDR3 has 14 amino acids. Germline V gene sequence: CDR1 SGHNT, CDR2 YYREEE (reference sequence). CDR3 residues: CASSQGVSTDTQYF. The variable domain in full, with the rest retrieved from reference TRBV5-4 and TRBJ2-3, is ETGVTQSPTHLIKTRGQQVTLRCSSQSGHNTVSWYQQALGQGPQFIFQYYREEENGRGNFPPRFSGLQFPNYSSELNVNALELDDSALYLCASSQGVSTDTQYFGPGTRLTVL.

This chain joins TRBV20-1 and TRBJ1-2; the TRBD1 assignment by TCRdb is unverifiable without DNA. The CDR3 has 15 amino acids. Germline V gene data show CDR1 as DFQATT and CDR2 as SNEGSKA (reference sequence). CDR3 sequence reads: CSARDARQGREGYTF.

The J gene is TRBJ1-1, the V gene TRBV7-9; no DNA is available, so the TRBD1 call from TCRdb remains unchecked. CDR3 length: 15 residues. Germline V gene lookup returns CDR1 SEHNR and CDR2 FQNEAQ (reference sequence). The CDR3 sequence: CASSPEGGRNTEAFF.

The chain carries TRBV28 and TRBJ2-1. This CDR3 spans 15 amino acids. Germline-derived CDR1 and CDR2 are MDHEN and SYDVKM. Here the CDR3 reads CASSLYRRSYNEQFF.

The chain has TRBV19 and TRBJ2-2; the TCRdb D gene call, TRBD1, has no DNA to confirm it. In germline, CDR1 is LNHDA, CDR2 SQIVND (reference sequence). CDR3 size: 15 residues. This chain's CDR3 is CASSMVGGASGELFF.

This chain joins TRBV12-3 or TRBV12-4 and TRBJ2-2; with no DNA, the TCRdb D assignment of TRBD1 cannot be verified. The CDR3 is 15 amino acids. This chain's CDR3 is CASTRGQTNTGELFF.

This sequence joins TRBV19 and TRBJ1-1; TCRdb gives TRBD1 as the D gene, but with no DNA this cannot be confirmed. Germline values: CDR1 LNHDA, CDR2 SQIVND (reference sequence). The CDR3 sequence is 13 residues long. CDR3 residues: CASRDRALTEAFF.

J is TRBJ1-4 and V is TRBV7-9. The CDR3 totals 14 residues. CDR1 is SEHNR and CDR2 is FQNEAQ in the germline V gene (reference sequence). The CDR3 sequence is CAAGPEPKNEKLFF.